Following are 19 T cell receptor beta chains from one sample sequenced in a study of CD8 T cells in Susac syndrome. A quantity of about 0.45 to 1 ug RNA underwent reverse transcription using random hexamers. TCRdb re-called the immunoSEQ multiplex PCR reads with MiXCR, one entry per CDR3 protein. The data contain some 110,000 distinct CDR3 sequences, nearly 96% of them singletons. The sequenced sample was CD4+ T cells from PBMCs. The origin of the receptors is a human donor with Susac syndrome.

This clonotype was recorded once. The chain recombines TRBV13 with TRBJ1-1; 8 nucleotides agree with TRBD1. The CDR3 is made up of 14 amino acids. CDR1 is PRHDT and CDR2 is FYEKMQ in the germline V gene (reference sequence). The junction had 4 bases not matched to a gene; V was cut back by 3 bases and J by 4 bases. The CDR3 loop is CASSLQGARTEAFF. The CDR3 DNA is TGTGCCAGCAGCTTGCAGGGGGCGCGCACTGAAGCTTTCTTT.

The chain combines TRBV20-1 with TRBJ2-1; tentative D call: TRBD2 (5 bases). Looked up from germline, CDR1 is DFQATT and CDR2 is SNEGSKA (reference sequence). The germline V and J ends were trimmed by 6 bases and 0 bases, with 15 bases remaining between them. The length of the CDR3 is 15 residues. Here the CDR3 DNA reads TGCAGTGCCCTCCGGCGGGTGAGCTCCTACAATGAGCAGTTCTTC. This gives the protein CSALRRVSSYNEQFF.

The gene calls are TRBV29-1 and TRBJ2-5; TRBD1 matches at 9 bases. This CDR3 is 12 amino acids long. The trim removed 7 bases at V and 5 bases at J, leaving 5 bases unmatched. The germline gives CDR1 SQVTM, CDR2 ANQGSEA. The CDR3 sequence: CSGWTGAETQYF. The CDR3 DNA follows: TGCAGCGGATGGACAGGGGCGGAGACCCAGTACTTC.

The J gene is TRBJ2-1, the V gene TRBV20-1, with 16 bases identical to TRBD2. The length of the CDR3 is 14 residues. Germline V lookup: CDR1 DFQATT, CDR2 SNEGSKA (reference sequence). Unmatched junction bases numbered 5, after V lost 6 bases and J lost 9 bases. CDR3 nucleotide sequence: TGCAGTGCCGGGACTAGCGGGAGGGATAGTGAGCAGTTCTTC. The encoded protein is CSAGTSGRDSEQFF.

V usage is TRBV11-3 and J usage is TRBJ2-1, with 11 bases identical to TRBD2. CDR1 and CDR2 (germline): SGHNT, YENEEA. After removal of 5 bases from V and 7 bases from J, the junction contained 4 bases not matched to a gene. This CDR3 has 14 residues. The CDR3 loop is CASSTSGSGNEQFF. The CDR3 nucleotides are TGTGCCAGCAGCACTAGCGGGAGTGGGAATGAGCAGTTCTTC.

The genes are TRBV5-1 and TRBJ1-1; D gene unclear. The CDR3 is made up of 14 amino acids. Germline values: CDR1 SGHRS, CDR2 YFSETQ. V was pared by 0 bases and J by 2 bases, with 8 bases between. CDR3 nucleotides: TGCGCCAGCAGCTTGGAGTCGGTCAACACTGAAGCTTTCTTT. The encoded protein is CASSLESVNTEAFF.

The rearrangement joins TRBV30 to TRBJ1-4; the D gene is possibly TRBD1 (5 bases). V lost 3 bases and J 4 bases, leaving 9 bases between the germline ends. The germline gives CDR1 GTSNPN, CDR2 SVGIG (reference sequence). The CDR3 runs to 13 residues. The chain's CDR3 is CAWRTDRNEKLFF. The CDR3 nucleotides are TGTGCCTGGAGGACAGACCGTAATGAAAAACTGTTTTTT. Full variable domain (missing parts from reference TRBV30 and TRBJ1-4): SQTIHQWPATLVQPVGSPLSLECTVEGTSNPNLYWYRQAAGRGLQLLFYSVGIGQISSEVPQNLSASRPQDRQFILSSKKLLLSDSGFYLCAWRTDRNEKLFFGSGTQLSVL.

This chain joins TRBV30 and TRBJ2-1; D possibly uses TRBD1 or TRBD2 (5 bases each). There are 14 residues in the CDR3. V was pared by 2 bases and J by 10 bases, with 18 bases between. CDR1 GTSNPN and CDR2 SVGIG come from the germline V gene (reference sequence). For the CDR3, the DNA is TGTGCCTGGAGTAAACCGGGACCGCCGACGGAGCAGTTCTTC. Amino acid sequence: CAWSKPGPPTEQFF.

The table lists this clonotype with a count of one. This rearrangement joins TRBV28 to TRBJ1-5, with D possibly TRBD1 on 6 matching bases. Per germline, CDR1 MDHEN and CDR2 SYDVKM. Trimming stripped 10 bases from V and 1 base from J, with 14 bases between. The CDR3 has 14 amino acids. The chain's CDR3 is CATRTVTSNQPQHF. Written as DNA, the CDR3 is TGTGCCACCAGGACAGTGACGAGCAATCAGCCCCAGCATTTT.

This chain joins TRBV7-8 and TRBJ1-5; no reliable D call. Germline V gene data show CDR1 as SGHVS and CDR2 as FQNEAQ. V lost 0 bases, J lost 6 bases, and 6 bases lay in between. The CDR3 loop spans 13 amino acids. The CDR3 DNA follows: TGTGCCAGCAGCTTAGCGTTGGTTCAGCCCCAGCATTTT. Encoded protein: CASSLALVQPQHF.

The genes are TRBV5-4 and TRBJ1-2; D gene uncertain. The germline CDR1 and CDR2 sequences are SGHNT and YYREEE (reference sequence). The CDR3 extends over 13 amino acids. The ends were cut back, 4 bases at V and 5 bases at J, with 12 bases in the middle. The CDR3 protein is CASSLGLNYGYTF. The CDR3, as DNA: TGTGCCAGCAGCCTGGGTCTGAATTATGGCTACACCTTC.

The chain couples TRBV30 to TRBJ2-5; 9 bases are a match to TRBD1. This CDR3 comprises 14 residues. V was clipped by 4 bases and J by 1 base; unmatched bases: 4. Germline V CDR1 and CDR2: GTSNPN, SVGIG (reference sequence). The CDR3 sequence is CAWNRGHAQETQYF. The CDR3 DNA reads as TGTGCCTGGAACAGGGGGCATGCCCAAGAGACCCAGTACTTC.

This rearrangement joins TRBV5-4 to TRBJ2-6; D uncertain. This CDR3 contains 15 residues. Per germline, CDR1 SGHNT and CDR2 YYREEE (reference sequence). Trimming shortened V by 4 bases and J by 0 bases, and 8 bases separated the two germline ends. Here the CDR3 reads CASSHSNSGANVLTF. Written as DNA, the CDR3 is TGTGCCAGCAGCCACAGCAACTCTGGGGCCAACGTCCTGACTTTC.

The chain links TRBV9 to TRBJ2-1, with a weak D call TRBD2 (6 bases). V was pared by 0 bases and J by 5 bases, with 15 bases between. The CDR3 is 16 residues long. Germline V lookup: CDR1 SGDLS, CDR2 YYNGEE. The CDR3 spells CASSVGNREIHNEQFF. The CDR3 DNA reads TGTGCCAGCAGCGTAGGTAATCGGGAGATACACAATGAGCAGTTCTTC. Supplemented by reference TRBV9 and TRBJ2-1, the full variable domain reads DSGVTQTPKHLITATGQRVTLRCSPRSGDLSVYWYQQSLDQGLQFLIQYYNGEERAKGNILERFSAQQFPDLHSELNLSSLELGDSALYFCASSVGNREIHNEQFFGPGTRLTVL.

V and J are TRBV20-1 and TRBJ2-3, with 9 positions matching TRBD2. The germline CDR1 and CDR2 sequences are DFQATT and SNEGSKA (reference sequence). Unmatched junction bases numbered 12, after V lost 5 bases and J lost 0 bases. This CDR3 has 17 residues. The CDR3 region is CSAGGLAGSTSTDTQYF. CDR3 DNA: TGCAGTGCTGGAGGGCTAGCGGGAAGTACTAGCACAGATACGCAGTATTTT.

The chain couples TRBV20-1 to TRBJ1-3, with D unresolved. This CDR3 has 12 residues. The germline CDR1 and CDR2 sequences are DFQATT and SNEGSKA (reference sequence). The V and J ends lost 6 bases and 4 bases respectively, with 10 bases between them. The CDR3 DNA sequence: TGCAGTGCCCGAGCGCCGGGAAACACCATATATTTT. Translation: CSARAPGNTIYF.

The rearrangement links TRBV27 to TRBJ1-5; 7 positions agree with TRBD1. The J segment lost 4 bases and the V segment lost 8 bases, leaving 14 bases of the junction unmatched. Germline loops: CDR1 MNHEY, CDR2 SMNVEV (reference sequence). The CDR3 runs to 16 residues. The chain's CDR3 is CASALKTGLENQPQHF. The CDR3 DNA is TGTGCCAGCGCCCTCAAGACAGGGTTGGAGAATCAGCCCCAGCATTTT.

The V and J genes are TRBV29-1 and TRBJ2-4, with D possibly TRBD1 on 6 matching bases. This CDR3 spans 11 amino acids. The V end was cut by 7 bases, the J end by 6 bases, with 10 bases between. Germline CDR1 reads SQVTM; CDR2 reads ANQGSEA. The CDR3 DNA follows: TGCAGCGCAAAACAGGGAAACATTCAGTACTTC. Its translation is CSAKQGNIQYF.

The V call is TRBV19, the J call TRBJ1-2; D perhaps matches TRBD1 (6 bases). V was clipped by 3 bases and J by 0 bases, with 11 bases between them. This CDR3 region has 15 residues. Germline CDR1 is LNHDA and CDR2 is SQIVND (reference sequence). The CDR3 protein is CASSIGQGSNYGYTF. The CDR3 DNA sequence: TGTGCCAGTAGTATCGGTCAGGGGTCTAACTATGGCTACACCTTC.